This entry is about one TCR beta chain. This sample is drawn from a study of T cells in women clearing cervical HPV infection. The assay was immunoSEQ multiplex PCR, and TCRdb's table has in-frame clones only and misses some. The listing records roughly 48,000 clones. Prevalent HPV16 infections were excluded; only incident single HPV16 infections included. Cervical HPV DNA detected by MY09/MY11 PCR, typed by dot-blot. This receptor was taken from a woman aged 18-70 years with a cervical HPV16 infection that either progressed to CIN3+ or cleared (not recorded which). The sample consisted of blood buffy coat.

CDR3 loop: CATSGGLYNEQFF. The CDR3 DNA, read in part, is TGTGCCACGAGCGGGGGTCTTTACAATGAG. This sequence joins TRBV19 and TRBJ2-1; 8 nucleotides match TRBD2. The missing CDR3 end, 3 residues past where the read stops, is filled in from the germline J gene. The J segment lost 4 bases and the V segment lost 10 bases, leaving 6 bases of the junction unmatched. The CDR3 has 13 residues. The germline gives CDR1 LNHDA, CDR2 SQIVND (reference sequence).